This TCR beta chain was profiled in a study of read filtering for tumor transcriptome and immune sequencing. Study-wide background: The cohort had some 17 men and approximately 15 women aged about 45 to 80, mean roughly 66 years. Whole-transcriptome libraries were prepared after DNase treatment.

This library used 300 to 450 ng RNA and molecular barcoded adaptors spanning alpha/delta and beta/gamma chains. Each CDR3 protein is one row after TCRdb ran MiXCR on the reads. Among about 46,000 distinct CDR3 sequences, roughly a fifth were seen once, and the ten largest hold approximately 40%. The CDR3 has 14 residues. Trimming pared 0 bases from V and 1 base from J, leaving 7 bases between. The germline V gene has CDR1 SGHNT and CDR2 YYREEE (reference sequence). This clonotype occurred many times. Bone marrow was sampled from every patient at the time of active disease. This TCR was sampled from a donor aged 40 or older with multiple myeloma. Material for sequencing was a population of CD138-negative cells sorted from bone marrow. J is TRBJ1-2 and V is TRBV5-4, with D hard to call. The CDR3 DNA follows: TGTGCCAGCAGCTTGGGTGGCAGTAACTATGGCTACACCTTC. Translated, it gives CASSLGGSNYGYTF.